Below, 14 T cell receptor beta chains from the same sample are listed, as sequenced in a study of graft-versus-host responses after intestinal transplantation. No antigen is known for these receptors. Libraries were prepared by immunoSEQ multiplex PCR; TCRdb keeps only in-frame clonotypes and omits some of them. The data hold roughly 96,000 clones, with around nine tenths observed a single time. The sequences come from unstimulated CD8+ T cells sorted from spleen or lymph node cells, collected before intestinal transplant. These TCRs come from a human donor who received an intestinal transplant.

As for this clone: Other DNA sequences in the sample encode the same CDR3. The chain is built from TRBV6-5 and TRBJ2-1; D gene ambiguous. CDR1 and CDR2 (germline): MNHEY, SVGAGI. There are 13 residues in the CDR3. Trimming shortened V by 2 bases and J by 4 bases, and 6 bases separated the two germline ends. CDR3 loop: CASSYRSYNEQFF. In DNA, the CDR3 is TGTGCCAGCAGTTACCGGAGTTACAATGAGCAGTTCTTC.

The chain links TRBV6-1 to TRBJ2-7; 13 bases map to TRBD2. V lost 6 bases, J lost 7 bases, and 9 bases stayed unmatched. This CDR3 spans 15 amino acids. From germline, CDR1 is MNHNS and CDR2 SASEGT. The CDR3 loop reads CASRRTSGSTGEQYF. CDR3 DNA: TGTGCCAGCAGACGGACTAGCGGGAGTACGGGGGAGCAGTACTTC.

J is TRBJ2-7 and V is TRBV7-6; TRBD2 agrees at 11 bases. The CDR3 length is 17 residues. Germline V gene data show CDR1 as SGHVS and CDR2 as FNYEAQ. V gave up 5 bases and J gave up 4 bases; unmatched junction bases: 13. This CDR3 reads CASSPSRTSGRRYEQYF. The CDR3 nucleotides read TGTGCCAGCAGCCCTAGTAGGACTAGCGGGCGACGGTACGAGCAGTACTTC.

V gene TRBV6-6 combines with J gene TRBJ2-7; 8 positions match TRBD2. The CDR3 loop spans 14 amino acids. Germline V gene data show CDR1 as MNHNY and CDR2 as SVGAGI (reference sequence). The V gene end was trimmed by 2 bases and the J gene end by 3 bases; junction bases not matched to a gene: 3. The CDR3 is CASSYAGGDYEQYF. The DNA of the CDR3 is TGTGCCAGCAGTTACGCGGGGGGAGACTACGAGCAGTACTTC.

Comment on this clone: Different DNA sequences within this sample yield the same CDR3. CDR3 sequence reads: CASSVGVAGSTDTQYF. CDR3 sequence (DNA): TGTGCCAGCAGCGTAGGTGTAGCGGGCAGCACAGATACGCAGTATTTT. The genes are TRBV9 and TRBJ2-3; 7 bases fit TRBD2. Germline CDR1 is SGDLS and CDR2 is YYNGEE. The CDR3 contains 16 residues. J gave up 0 bases and V 0 bases, and 4 bases lay outside the gene matches.

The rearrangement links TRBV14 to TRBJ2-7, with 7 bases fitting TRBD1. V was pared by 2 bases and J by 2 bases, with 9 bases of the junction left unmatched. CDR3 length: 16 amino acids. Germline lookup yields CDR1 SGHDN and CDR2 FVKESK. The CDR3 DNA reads TGTGCCAGCAGCCAATTTTTTGTGGGGACAGCCTACGAGCAGTACTTC. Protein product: CASSQFFVGTAYEQYF.

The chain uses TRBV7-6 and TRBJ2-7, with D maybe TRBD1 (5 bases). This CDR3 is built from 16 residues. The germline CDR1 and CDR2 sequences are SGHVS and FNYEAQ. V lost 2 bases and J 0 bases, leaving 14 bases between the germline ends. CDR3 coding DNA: TGTGCCAGCAGCTTAAGGGGTGGCCAGGACTCCTACGAGCAGTACTTC. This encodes CASSLRGGQDSYEQYF. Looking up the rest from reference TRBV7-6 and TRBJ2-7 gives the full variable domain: GAGVSQSPRYKVTKRGQDVALRCDPISGHVSLYWYRQALGQGPEFLTYFNYEAQQDKSGLPNDRFSAERPEGSISTLTIQRTEQRDSAMYRCASSLRGGQDSYEQYFGPGTRLTVT.

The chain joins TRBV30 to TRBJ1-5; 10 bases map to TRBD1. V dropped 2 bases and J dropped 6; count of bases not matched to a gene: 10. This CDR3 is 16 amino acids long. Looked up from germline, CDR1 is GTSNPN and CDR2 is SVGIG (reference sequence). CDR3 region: CAWSFGDRGLGQPQHF. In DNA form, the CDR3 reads TGTGCCTGGAGTTTCGGGGACAGGGGTTTAGGTCAGCCCCAGCATTTT.

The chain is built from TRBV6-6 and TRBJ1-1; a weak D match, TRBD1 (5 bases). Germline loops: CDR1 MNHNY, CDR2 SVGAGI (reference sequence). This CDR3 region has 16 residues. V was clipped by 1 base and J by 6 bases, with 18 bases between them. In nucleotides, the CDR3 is TGTGCCAGCAGTTACTTCAGCGTGGAGGGACGGCCTGAAGCTTTCTTT. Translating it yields CASSYFSVEGRPEAFF.

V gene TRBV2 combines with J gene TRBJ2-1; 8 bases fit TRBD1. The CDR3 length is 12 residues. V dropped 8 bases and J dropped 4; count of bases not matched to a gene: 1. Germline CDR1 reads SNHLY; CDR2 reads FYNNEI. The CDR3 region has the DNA TGTGCCAGCGGGGACAGGTACAATGAGCAGTTCTTC. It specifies CASGDRYNEQFF.

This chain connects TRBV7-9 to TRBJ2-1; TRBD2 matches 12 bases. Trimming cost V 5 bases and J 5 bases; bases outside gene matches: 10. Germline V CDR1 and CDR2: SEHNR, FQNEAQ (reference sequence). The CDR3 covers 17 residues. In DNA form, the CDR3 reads TGTGCCAGCAGCCCCAGGGCTAGCGGGAGGGGGGACAATGAGCAGTTCTTC. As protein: CASSPRASGRGDNEQFF.

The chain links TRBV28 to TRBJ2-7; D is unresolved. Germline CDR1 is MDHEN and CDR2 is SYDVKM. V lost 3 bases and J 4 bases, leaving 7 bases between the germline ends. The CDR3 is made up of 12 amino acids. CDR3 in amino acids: CASSFPFYEQYF. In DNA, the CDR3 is TGTGCCAGCAGTTTCCCATTTTACGAGCAGTACTTC.

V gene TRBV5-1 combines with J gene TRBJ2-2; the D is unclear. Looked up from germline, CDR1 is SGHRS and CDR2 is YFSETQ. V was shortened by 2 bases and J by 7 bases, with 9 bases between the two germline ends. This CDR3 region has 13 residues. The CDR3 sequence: CASSFEASGELFF. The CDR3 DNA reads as TGCGCCAGCAGCTTTGAGGCTAGCGGGGAGCTGTTTTTT.

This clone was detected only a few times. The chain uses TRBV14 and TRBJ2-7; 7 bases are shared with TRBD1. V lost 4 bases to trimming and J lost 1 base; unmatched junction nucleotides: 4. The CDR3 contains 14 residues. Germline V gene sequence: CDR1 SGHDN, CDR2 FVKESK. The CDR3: CASSPETGSYEQYF. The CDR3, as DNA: TGTGCCAGCAGCCCAGAGACAGGGTCCTACGAGCAGTACTTC.